These 20 T cell receptor beta chains were all obtained from the same sample, sequenced in a study of Ad26.COV2.S vaccination and SARS-CoV-2 variants. Profiling relied on immunoSEQ multiplex PCR, and the TCRdb table lists in-frame clones only, not all of them. This sample carries around 300,000 clones, 88% of them seen once, and the ten largest clones take around 6.6%. Specified treatment: 15 to 20 received Ad26.COV2.S at low or high dose, single or two shots; roughly five received placebo; per-sample allocation not given. At day 63 after the first vaccine or placebo injection, samples were drawn. Here the sequenced sample was peripheral blood, taken in a trial of Ad26.COV2.S vaccine versus placebo. The receptor set was obtained from a person between 18 and 59 years old who received the Ad26.COV2.S COVID-19 vaccine or a placebo.

This clone came up a few times. V gene TRBV7-2 combines with J gene TRBJ1-2; D not certain. From germline, CDR1 is SGHTA and CDR2 FQGNSA. This CDR3 spans 13 amino acids. Trimming left V 9 bases short and J 5 bases short, with 16 bases between. The CDR3 nucleotides are TGTGCCAGTCATGGGCCAAAGGCTTATGGCTACACCTTC. It specifies CASHGPKAYGYTF.

The rearrangement uses TRBV6-5 and TRBJ2-2; D gene uncertain. The CDR3 loop spans 15 amino acids. Germline CDR1 and CDR2: MNHEY and SVGAGI. Trimming removed 8 bases at V and 2 bases at J, with 15 bases between. The CDR3 reads CASWSAADNTGELFF. The CDR3 DNA sequence: TGTGCCAGCTGGTCGGCGGCAGACAACACCGGGGAGCTGTTTTTT.

This chain joins TRBV19 and TRBJ2-7, with 9 bases lining up with TRBD1. V dropped 7 bases and J dropped 4; count of bases not matched to a gene: 14. This CDR3 comprises 16 residues. Germline V gives CDR1 LNHDA, CDR2 SQIVND (reference sequence). In DNA, the CDR3 is TGTGCCAGTAAGGGCACATCCGGGACAGGGTTTTACGAGCAGTACTTC. It codes for CASKGTSGTGFYEQYF.

The V and J genes are TRBV5-1 and TRBJ2-7; the match to TRBD1 covers 10 bases. The J segment lost 3 bases and the V segment lost 2 bases, leaving 2 bases of the junction unmatched. This CDR3 is built from 14 residues. Germline CDR1 SGHRS, CDR2 YFSETQ. As DNA, the CDR3 is TGCGCCAGCAGCTTCCGGGACAGGGGCTACGAGCAGTACTTC. It is translated as CASSFRDRGYEQYF.

This sequence joins TRBV9 and TRBJ2-7; maybe TRBD1 (6 bases). The V end was cut by 4 bases, the J end by 2 bases, with 16 bases between. Looked up from germline, CDR1 is SGDLS and CDR2 is YYNGEE. This CDR3 has 15 amino acids. In nucleotides, the CDR3 is TGTGCCAGCAGCTTCCGGGACACTACCCCCTACGAGCAGTACTTC. Protein sequence: CASSFRDTTPYEQYF.

The chain couples TRBV30 to TRBJ1-3; D uncertain. V lost 5 bases, J lost 7 bases, and 15 bases lay in between. Per the germline V gene, CDR1 is GTSNPN and CDR2 is SVGIG (reference sequence). CDR3 length: 13 residues. The CDR3 coding sequence is TGTGCCTGGTGTCAGGCAGGTGGGAACACCATATATTTT. This codes for CAWCQAGGNTIYF.

V gene TRBV7-9 combines with J gene TRBJ1-4; D is perhaps TRBD1 (5 bases). The CDR3 has 12 amino acids. V was shortened by 7 bases and J by 4 bases, with 7 bases between the two germline ends. Germline assignment: CDR1 SEHNR and CDR2 FQNEAQ (reference sequence). The CDR3 DNA is TGTGCCAGCACAGGGAATAATGAAAAACTGTTTTTT. Amino acids: CASTGNNEKLFF. Complete variable domain (other parts from reference TRBV7-9 and TRBJ1-4): DTGVSQNPRHKITKRGQNVTFRCDPISEHNRLYWYRQTLGQGPEFLTYFQNEAQLEKSRLLSDRFSAERPKGSFSTLEIQRTEQGDSAMYLCASTGNNEKLFFGSGTQLSVL.

As concerns this clone: One end of the junction does not line up with germline, which may come from a read error. V usage is TRBV19 and J usage is TRBJ1-5; D might be TRBD1 (5 bases). Germline V gives CDR1 LNHDA, CDR2 SQIVND (reference sequence). The CDR3 is 14 amino acids. The CDR3: CASKMGTGNQPQHF. DNA of the CDR3: TGTGCTAGTAAAATGGGGACTGGCAATCAGCCCCAGCATTTT.

The chain combines TRBV19 with TRBJ1-4; D perhaps matches TRBD1 (5 bases). V lost 7 bases, J lost 5 bases, and 17 bases lay in between. The CDR3 runs 15 residues. Per germline, CDR1 LNHDA and CDR2 SQIVND (reference sequence). In DNA, the CDR3 is TGTGCCAGTATGGGACGAACCAAACAGAATGAAAAACTGTTTTTT. The encoded protein is CASMGRTKQNEKLFF. The full variable domain, rest sourced from reference TRBV19 and TRBJ1-4, is DGGITQSPKYLFRKEGQNVTLSCEQNLNHDAMYWYRQDPGQGLRLIYYSQIVNDFQKGDIAEGYSVSREKKESFPLTVTSAQKNPTAFYLCASMGRTKQNEKLFFGSGTQLSVL.

This rearrangement joins TRBV12-3 or TRBV12-4 to TRBJ1-2; D gene uncertain. The CDR3 totals 13 residues. The V end was cut by 8 bases, the J end by 2 bases, with 12 bases between. The CDR3 nucleotides are TGTGCCAGCTTACACTCAGCGAACTATGGCTACACCTTC. Translation gives CASLHSANYGYTF.

The V and J genes are TRBV5-1 and TRBJ1-6; 7 nucleotides match TRBD1. CDR1 and CDR2 (germline): SGHRS, YFSETQ. The CDR3 covers 16 residues. J lost 6 bases, V lost 4 bases, and 10 bases had no gene match. CDR3 coding DNA: TGCGCCAGCAGCACCTCGACAGGGCGAAGTAATTCACCCCTCCACTTT. Protein: CASSTSTGRSNSPLHF. The variable domain in full, completed from reference TRBV5-1 and TRBJ1-6, reads KAGVTQTPRYLIKTRGQQVTLSCSPISGHRSVSWYQQTPGQGLQFLFEYFSETQRNKGNFPGRFSGRQFSNSRSEMNVSTLELGDSALYLCASSTSTGRSNSPLHFGNGTRLTVT.

The V and J genes are TRBV6-5 and TRBJ1-6; D gene ambiguous. Germline V gene sequence: CDR1 MNHEY, CDR2 SVGAGI. There are 12 residues in the CDR3. The ends were cut back, 3 bases at V and 5 bases at J, with 2 bases in the middle. The CDR3, as DNA: TGTGCCAGCAGTTATCATAATTCACCCCTCCACTTT. This translates into CASSYHNSPLHF.

The CDR3 sequence is CASRPSVSTDTQYF. In DNA form, the CDR3 reads TGTGCCAGCAGACCCTCTGTTAGCACAGATACGCAGTATTTT. The chain employs TRBV27 and TRBJ2-3, with no clear D. CDR3 length: 14 residues. CDR1 is MNHEY and CDR2 is SMNVEV in the germline V gene (reference sequence). V was shortened by 6 bases and J by 0 bases, with 10 bases between the two germline ends.

The J gene is TRBJ1-1, the V gene TRBV12-3 or TRBV12-4, with D perhaps TRBD1 (6 bases). With 7 bases removed from V and 11 bases from J, the gap between germline ends came to 17 bases. CDR3 size: 12 residues. The CDR3 here is CASTTGFGAAFF. DNA for the CDR3: TGTGCCAGCACCACAGGGTTTGGTGCGGCTTTCTTT.

The V and J genes are TRBV11-3 and TRBJ2-1, with TRBD2 matching over 7 bases. Germline-derived CDR1 and CDR2 are SGHNT and YENEEA. The CDR3 has 15 amino acids. The trim removed 4 bases at V and 0 bases at J, leaving 3 bases unmatched. CDR3 DNA sequence: TGTGCCAGCAGCTCTGGCGGGAGCTCCTACAATGAGCAGTTCTTC. The encoded protein is CASSSGGSSYNEQFF. Supplemented by reference TRBV11-3 and TRBJ2-1, the full variable domain reads EAGVVQSPRYKIIEKKQPVAFWCNPISGHNTLYWYLQNLGQGPELLIRYENEEAVDDSQLPKDRFSAERLKGVDSTLKIQPAELGDSAVYLCASSSGGSSYNEQFFGPGTRLTVL.

A note on this clone: Other DNA sequences in the sample encode the same CDR3. The J gene is TRBJ1-5, the V gene TRBV7-8, with unresolved D. The germline V and J ends were trimmed by 1 base and 0 bases, with 7 bases remaining between them. The CDR3 extends over 15 amino acids. In germline, CDR1 is SGHVS, CDR2 FQNEAQ. As DNA, the CDR3 is TGTGCCAGCAGCTTAGTACAGAATAGCAATCAGCCCCAGCATTTT. This codes for CASSLVQNSNQPQHF. The full variable domain, completed using reference TRBV7-8 and TRBJ1-5, is GAGVSQSPRYKVAKRGQDVALRCDPISGHVSLFWYQQALGQGPEFLTYFQNEAQLDKSGLPSDRFFAERPEGSVSTLKIQRTQQEDSAVYLCASSLVQNSNQPQHFGDGTRLSIL.

The chain recombines TRBV25-1 with TRBJ1-4, with a tentative D call TRBD1 (6 bases). CDR1 and CDR2 from the germline V gene are MGHDK and SYGVNS. The CDR3 runs to 16 residues. V lost 3 bases and J lost 5, with 16 bases in between. The CDR3 sequence is CASSESGQSINEKLFF. CDR3 coding DNA: TGTGCCAGCAGTGAGTCGGGACAAAGTATAAATGAAAAACTGTTTTTT.

The rearrangement joins TRBV3-1 (or the pseudogene TRBV3-2) to TRBJ1-1, with D unresolved. This CDR3 comprises 13 residues. V dropped 3 bases and J dropped 2 bases, with 7 bases sitting between them. Germline CDR1 and CDR2: LGHDT and YNNKEL (reference sequence). The CDR3 loop is CASSQGINTEAFF. The CDR3 DNA sequence: TGTGCCAGCAGCCAGGGGATAAACACTGAAGCTTTCTTT.

The genes are TRBV7-6 and TRBJ2-7, with D perhaps matching TRBD1 (5 bases). The germline V and J ends were trimmed by 1 base and 3 bases, with 13 bases remaining between them. CDR1 is SGHVS and CDR2 is FNYEAQ in the germline V gene. This CDR3 region has 15 residues. CDR3 DNA sequence: TGTGCCAGCAGCTTAGGGGGCGGTGCGATCTACGAGCAGTACTTC. This gives the protein CASSLGGGAIYEQYF.

The gene calls are TRBV7-6 and TRBJ1-4; 8 nucleotides align to TRBD1. The ends lost 1 base at V and 6 bases at J; junction bases unmatched: 4. The CDR3 contains 15 residues. Germline V gene lookup returns CDR1 SGHVS and CDR2 FNYEAQ. The CDR3 region has the DNA TGTGCCAGCAGCTTAGGGGGGACAGGATATGAAAAACTGTTTTTT. Its translation: CASSLGGTGYEKLFF.